Below, one T cell receptor (beta chain) is given with its context. Its target is not known. The time point denotes: persistent/refractory GD, antithyroid drugs over 5 years with positive TRAb. PBMCs provided the RNA from which the TCR library was made. The patients included were those that came from an endocrinology department in Xi'an, China. This sample is drawn from a study of regulatory T cells in long-lasting Graves disease. General study results and limits: Persistent Graves' patients possessed reduced TCR diversity relative to recently diagnosed ones.

Assembly of TCR beta libraries relied on iRepertoire HTBI primers together with Arm-PCR of CDR3 regions. TCRdb reprocessed the multiplex PCR reads via MiXCR and lists one record per CDR3 protein. This table holds approximately 290,000 distinct CDR3 sequences, more than 20% found once. Trimming cost V 5 bases and J 3 bases; bases outside gene matches: 6. Looked up from germline, CDR1 is SQVTM and CDR2 is ANQGSEA. The CDR3 is 15 residues long. Here the sequenced sample was peripheral blood mononuclear cells (PBMCs), taken when the disease was refractory, from a patient treated with antithyroid drugs. This receptor was obtained from a female donor with Graves disease. The J gene is TRBJ2-4, the V gene TRBV29-1, with 11 bases identical to TRBD1. CDR3 DNA: TGCAGCGTTATACCGGGACAGGGGGGCAAAAACATTCAGTACTTC. Amino acid sequence: CSVIPGQGGKNIQYF.